This T cell receptor beta chain is drawn from a study of blood T cell repertoires in COVID-19. Study-level background: Italy, Spain and the United States were the sources of the convalescent and acute COVID-19 samples.

Method: immunoSEQ multiplex PCR; TCRdb's copy keeps in-frame clones and lacks some. The data show about 480,000 clones, 70% to 90% seen once. The V end lost 2 bases, the J end lost 6 bases, and 11 bases lay between the germline ends. The CDR3 is 13 residues long. In germline, CDR1 is SGHRS, CDR2 YFSETQ. Participant reports of clinical history set cohort assignment. This sequence joins TRBV5-1 and TRBJ1-2, with no clear D. This clonotype originated in a woman aged 18-35 years with acute COVID-19. The material sequenced was PBMCs or T cells enriched from blood (not recorded which). As DNA, the CDR3 is TGCGCCAGCAGCTTAACCAACGGAGATGGCTACACCTTC. Amino acids: CASSLTNGDGYTF.